This TCR beta chain emerged from a study of blood T cell repertoires in COVID-19. Overall study: Whether acute or convalescent, the COVID-19 samples came from the United States, Italy and Spain.

Using immunoSEQ multiplex PCR, the repertoire was profiled, and TCRdb retains in-frame clones only, with some absent. Counted here are about 140,000 clones, around 81% occurring once; the ten biggest clones make up over 8%. The germline gives CDR1 MNHEY, CDR2 SVGAGI. V was clipped by 3 bases and J by 1 base, with 12 bases between them. The CDR3 spans 15 residues. The rearrangement uses TRBV6-5 and TRBJ1-2; D gene ambiguous. Sequenced input: peripheral blood. The TCR sequence derives from a human donor in a cohort sampled during active COVID-19. The DNA of the CDR3 is TGTGCCAGCAGTTATTCCCGCACAATTAACTATGGCTACACCTTC. This codes for CASSYSRTINYGYTF.